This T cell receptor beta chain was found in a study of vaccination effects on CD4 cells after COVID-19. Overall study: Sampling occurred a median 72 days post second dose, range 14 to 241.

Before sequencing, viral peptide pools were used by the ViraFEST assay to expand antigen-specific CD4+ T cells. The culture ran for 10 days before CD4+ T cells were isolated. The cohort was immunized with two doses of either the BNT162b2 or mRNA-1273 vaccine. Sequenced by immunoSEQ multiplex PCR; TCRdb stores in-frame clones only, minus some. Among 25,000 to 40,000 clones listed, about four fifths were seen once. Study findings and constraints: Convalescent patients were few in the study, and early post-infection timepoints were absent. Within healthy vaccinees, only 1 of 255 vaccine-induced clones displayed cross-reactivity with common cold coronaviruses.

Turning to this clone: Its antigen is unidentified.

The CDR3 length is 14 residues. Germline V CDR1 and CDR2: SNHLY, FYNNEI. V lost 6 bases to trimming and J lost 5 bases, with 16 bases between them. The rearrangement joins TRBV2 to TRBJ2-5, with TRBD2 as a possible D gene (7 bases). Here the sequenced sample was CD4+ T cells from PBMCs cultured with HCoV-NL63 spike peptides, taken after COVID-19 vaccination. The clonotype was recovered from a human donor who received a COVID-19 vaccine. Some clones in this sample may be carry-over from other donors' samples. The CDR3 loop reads CASRMGGAQETQYF. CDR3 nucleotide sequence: TGTGCCAGCAGGATGGGGGGGGCCCAGGAGACCCAGTACTTC. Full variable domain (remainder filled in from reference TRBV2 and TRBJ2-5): EPEVTQTPSHQVTQMGQEVILRCVPISNHLYFYWYRQILGQKVEFLVSFYNNEISEKSEIFDDQFSVERPDGSNFTLKIRSTKLEDSAMYFCASRMGGAQETQYFGPGTRLLVL.